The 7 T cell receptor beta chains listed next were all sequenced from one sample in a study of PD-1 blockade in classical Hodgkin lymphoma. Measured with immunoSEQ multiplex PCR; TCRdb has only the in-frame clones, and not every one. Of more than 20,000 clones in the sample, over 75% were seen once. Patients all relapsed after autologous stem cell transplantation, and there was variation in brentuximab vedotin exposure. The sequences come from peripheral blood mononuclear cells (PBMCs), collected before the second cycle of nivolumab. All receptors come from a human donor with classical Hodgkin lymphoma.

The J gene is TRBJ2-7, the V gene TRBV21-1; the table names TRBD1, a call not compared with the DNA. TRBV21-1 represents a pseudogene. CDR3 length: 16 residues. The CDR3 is CASSTHRDRVGYEQYV. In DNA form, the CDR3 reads TGTGCCAGCAGCACACACCGGGACAGGGTGGGGTACGAGCAGTACGTC.

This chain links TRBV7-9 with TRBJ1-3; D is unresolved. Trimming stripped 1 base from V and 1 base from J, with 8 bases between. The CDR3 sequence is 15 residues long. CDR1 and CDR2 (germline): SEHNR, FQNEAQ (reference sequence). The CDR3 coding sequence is TGTGCCAGCAGCTTAGTTCCTAGGTCTGGAAACACCATATATTTT. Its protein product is CASSLVPRSGNTIYF.

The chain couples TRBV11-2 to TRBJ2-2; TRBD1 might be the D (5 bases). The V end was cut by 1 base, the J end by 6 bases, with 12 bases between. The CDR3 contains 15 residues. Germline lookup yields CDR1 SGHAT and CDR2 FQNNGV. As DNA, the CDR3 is TGTGCCAGCAGCTTAGTCCAGGGTGTAGCCGGGGAGCTGTTTTTT. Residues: CASSLVQGVAGELFF.

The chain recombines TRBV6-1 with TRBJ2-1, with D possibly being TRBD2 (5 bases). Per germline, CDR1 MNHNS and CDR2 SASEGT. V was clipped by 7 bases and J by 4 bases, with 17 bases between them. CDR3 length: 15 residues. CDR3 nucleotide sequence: TGTGCCAGCACCTCGCGGAAGCCGGGATACAATGAGCAGTTCTTC. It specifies CASTSRKPGYNEQFF.

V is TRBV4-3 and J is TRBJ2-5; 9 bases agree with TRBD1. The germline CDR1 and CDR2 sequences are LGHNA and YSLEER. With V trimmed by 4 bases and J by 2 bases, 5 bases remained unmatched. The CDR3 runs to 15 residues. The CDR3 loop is CASSRSTGGQETQYF. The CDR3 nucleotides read TGCGCCAGCAGCCGTTCGACAGGGGGGCAAGAGACCCAGTACTTC.

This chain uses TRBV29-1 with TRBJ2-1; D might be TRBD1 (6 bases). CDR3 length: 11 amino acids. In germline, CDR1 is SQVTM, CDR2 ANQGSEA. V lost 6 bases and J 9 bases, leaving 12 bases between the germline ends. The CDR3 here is CSVRDTREQFF. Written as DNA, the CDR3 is TGCAGCGTCCGGGACACGCGTGAGCAGTTCTTC.

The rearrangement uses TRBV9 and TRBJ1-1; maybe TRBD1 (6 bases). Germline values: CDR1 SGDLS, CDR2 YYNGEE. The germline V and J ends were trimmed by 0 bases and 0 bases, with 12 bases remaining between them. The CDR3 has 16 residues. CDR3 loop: CASSVGAGALNTEAFF. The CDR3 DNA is TGTGCCAGCAGCGTAGGGGCAGGGGCTCTGAACACTGAAGCTTTCTTT.